This T cell receptor beta chain was sequenced for a study of T cells in Graves' hyperthyroidism and ophthalmopathy. Regarding the study as a whole: Most thyroid clonotypes expanded above 0.001 appeared in blood too.

It was 10 ml of fresh peripheral blood that supplied the PBMCs. RNA transcripts gave rise to amplified TCR beta CDR3 regions. An initial round of RT-PCR targeting the TCR CDR3 relied on the HTBI primer set. TCRdb reprocessed the multiplex PCR reads via MiXCR and lists one record per CDR3 protein. The sample has a few hundred thousand distinct CDR3 sequences; 15% to 19% are singletons. Details on this clonotype: Antigen specificity is unknown.

Germline CDR1 KGHSH, CDR2 LQKENI. CDR3 size: 14 residues. Material: blood. This TCR derives from a young woman with Graves' hyperthyroidism. The chain combines TRBV18 with TRBJ2-7; no firm D call. The J call is doubtful: the DNA matches TRBJ2-1 better. CDR3 DNA: TGTGCCAGCTCACTCCCCCAACCCTCCTACGAGCAGTTCTTC. It specifies CASSLPQPSYEQFF.